The 10 T cell receptor beta chains below all came from one sample that was sequenced in a study of blood T cell repertoires in COVID-19. Sequenced by immunoSEQ multiplex PCR; TCRdb stores in-frame clones only, minus some. This table has about 200,000 clones, approximately 80% appearing once. The sequenced sample consisted of peripheral blood. The source of these receptors is a man in his forties or fifties with active or convalescent COVID-19.

This clone was seen many times. The rearrangement uses TRBV18 and TRBJ2-2, with 7 nucleotides matching TRBD2. CDR1 is KGHSH and CDR2 is LQKENI in the germline V gene. The CDR3 sequence is 18 residues long. Unmatched junction bases numbered 9, after V lost 2 bases and J lost 0 bases. CDR3 bases: TGTGCCAGCTCACCATATCCAACCGGGACTACGAACACCGGGGAGCTGTTTTTT. Translation gives CASSPYPTGTTNTGELFF.

This sequence joins TRBV2 and TRBJ2-7, with 8 nucleotides matching TRBD1. The V gene end was trimmed by 7 bases and the J gene end by 4 bases; junction bases not matched to a gene: 3. Germline loops: CDR1 SNHLY, CDR2 FYNNEI. The CDR3 is made up of 12 amino acids. Here the CDR3 DNA reads TGTGCCAGCAACAGGGGGTCTTACGAGCAGTACTTC. Translation: CASNRGSYEQYF.

V gene TRBV4-3 combines with J gene TRBJ1-4; TRBD1 is a possible D gene (6 bases). Deletions cut 0 bases from V and 11 bases from J, with 16 bases between. Germline CDR1 and CDR2: LGHNA and YSLEER. The CDR3 extends over 15 amino acids. For the CDR3, the DNA is TGCGCCAGCAGCCAAGACGCGGGGGCCCTAGGGAAACTGTTTTTT. This sequence encodes CASSQDAGALGKLFF.

This clone was detected a few times. V and J are TRBV15 and TRBJ2-2; TRBD2 aligns across 8 bases. J lost 0 bases, V lost 5 bases, and 8 bases had no gene match. CDR1 and CDR2 (germline): LNHNV, YYDKDF (reference sequence). The length of the CDR3 is 17 residues. The CDR3 region is CATSWTSTPSNTGELFF. The DNA for the CDR3 is TGTGCCACCAGCTGGACTAGCACCCCTTCGAACACCGGGGAGCTGTTTTTT. Using reference TRBV15 and TRBJ2-2 for the parts outside the CDR3, the full variable domain is DAMVIQNPRYQVTQFGKPVTLSCSQTLNHNVMYWYQQKSSQAPKLLFHYYDKDFNNEADTPDNFQSRRPNTSFCFLDIRSPGLGDTAMYLCATSWTSTPSNTGELFFGEGSRLTVL.

This chain uses TRBV3-1 (or the pseudogene TRBV3-2) with TRBJ2-5; TRBD2 matches at 14 bases. This CDR3 comprises 16 residues. V lost 6 bases to trimming and J lost 4 bases; unmatched junction nucleotides: 7. From germline, CDR1 is LGHDT and CDR2 YNNKEL (reference sequence). This chain's CDR3 is CASRPGLAGGSETQYF. CDR3 bases: TGTGCCAGCAGGCCTGGACTAGCGGGAGGATCAGAGACCCAGTACTTC.

The chain recombines TRBV6-6 with TRBJ2-7; D is perhaps TRBD2 (6 bases). The CDR3 consists of 14 residues. The V and J ends lost 2 bases and 7 bases respectively, with 15 bases between them. Looked up from germline, CDR1 is MNHNY and CDR2 is SVGAGI (reference sequence). The CDR3 reads CASSYPGGPGEQYF. In DNA form, the CDR3 reads TGTGCCAGCAGTTACCCCGGGGGACCTGGTGAGCAGTACTTC.

The chain is built from TRBV7-6 and TRBJ2-5; 9 bases are shared with TRBD2. V lost 5 bases to trimming and J lost 2 bases; unmatched junction nucleotides: 15. This CDR3 spans 18 amino acids. Germline V gives CDR1 SGHVS, CDR2 FNYEAQ. The CDR3 nucleotides read TGTGCCAGCAGCGACCCCTCGACTAGGCGGGGGGGTCAAGAGACCCAGTACTTC. Protein product: CASSDPSTRRGGQETQYF.

The V gene is TRBV27, the J gene TRBJ1-1; TRBD1 matches at 12 bases. The CDR3 runs 17 residues. The ends lost 7 bases at V and 3 bases at J; junction bases unmatched: 12. The V gene's germline CDR1 is MNHEY and CDR2 SMNVEV (reference sequence). The CDR3: CASIPWGTGGADTEAFF. CDR3 bases: TGTGCCAGCATCCCTTGGGGGACAGGGGGCGCGGACACTGAAGCTTTCTTT.

This chain links TRBV20-1 with TRBJ2-2, with no clear D. Per the germline V gene, CDR1 is DFQATT and CDR2 is SNEGSKA (reference sequence). V lost 4 bases and J lost 5, with 5 bases in between. CDR3 length: 11 residues. The CDR3 nucleotides read TGCAGTGCTACTAAAACCGGGGAGCTGTTTTTT. Translating it yields CSATKTGELFF.

The table lists this clone with a few counts. V gene TRBV28 combines with J gene TRBJ1-1, with no clear D. The CDR3 consists of 13 residues. Trimming removed 6 bases at V and 2 bases at J, with 10 bases between. Germline values: CDR1 MDHEN, CDR2 SYDVKM. Here the CDR3 reads CASRRPTNTEAFF. CDR3 DNA sequence: TGTGCCAGCAGACGGCCGACAAACACTGAAGCTTTCTTT.